A selection of T cell receptor beta chains follows, all from one sample in a study of T cell responses to AZD1222 COVID-19 vaccine. Repertoires were generated with immunoSEQ multiplex PCR, while TCRdb's copy carries only in-frame clones and drops some. The data show tens of thousands of clones, approximately 78% seen once. The material was peripheral blood, obtained on day 0 of AZD1222 vaccination. All receptors derive from an adult in good health. Each CDR3 is given with its conserved first and last residue. The D gene is left open where the match is weak. Rows may omit the clone size; those that give it use once, few, many or a size class.

CDR3	DNA	size	D	V	J
CASSYGSYGYTF	TGTGCCAGCAGCTACGGCTCCTATGGCTACACCTTC	NA	NA	TRBV5-4	TRBJ1-2
CASSFDRDNEQFF	TGTGCCAGCAGCTTTGACAGAGACAATGAGCAGTTCTTC	NA	NA	TRBV11-3	TRBJ2-1
CASSPSWQGGTEAFF	TGTGCCAGCAGCCCTTCCTGGCAGGGCGGGACTGAAGCTTTCTTT	NA	NA	TRBV3-1/TRBV3-2	TRBJ1-1
CASSLETGTTGELFF	TGTGCCAGCAGCTTAGAGACAGGGACCACCGGGGAGCTGTTTTTT	NA	TRBD1	TRBV7-9	TRBJ2-2
CASSLQDTSEQYF	TGCGCCAGCAGCTTGCAGGACACCTCCGAGCAGTACTTC	NA	NA	TRBV5-1	TRBJ2-7
CASSPGSSTYEQYF	TGTGCCAGCTCACCGGGTTCTAGTACCTACGAGCAGTACTTC	NA	NA	TRBV18	TRBJ2-7
CASSEQWGIYSNQPQHF	TGTGCCAGCAGTGAGCAGTGGGGGATTTATAGCAATCAGCCCCAGCATTTT	NA	NA	TRBV6-1	TRBJ1-5
CASSLSAGGGNNEQFF	TGTGCCAGCAGCTTATCAGCGGGAGGGGGGAACAATGAGCAGTTCTTC	NA	TRBD2	TRBV11-2	TRBJ2-1
CASSRSSVSYEQYF	TGTGCCAGTTCCCGGTCGTCAGTCTCCTACGAGCAGTACTTC	NA	NA	TRBV6-5	TRBJ2-7
CASSYSKVGSGSTGDTQYF	TGTGCCAGCAGTTACTCGAAAGTGGGTAGCGGGTCAACAGGAGATACGCAGTATTTT	NA	TRBD2	TRBV6-2/TRBV6-3	TRBJ2-3
CASSPFGQANNEQFF	TGTGCCAGCTCACCCTTTGGACAGGCAAACAATGAGCAGTTCTTC	NA	TRBD1	TRBV18	TRBJ2-1
CAISPGQNTEAFF	TGTGCCATCAGTCCGGGACAGAACACTGAAGCTTTCTTT	once	NA	TRBV10-3	TRBJ1-1
CASSPTRAENTEAFF	TGTGCCAGCAGCCCTACTCGGGCCGAGAACACTGAAGCTTTCTTT	NA	NA	TRBV4-2	TRBJ1-1
CASSYRDRRNTEAFF	TGTGCCAGCAGTTACCGTGACAGGAGGAACACTGAAGCTTTCTTT	NA	NA	TRBV6-5	TRBJ1-1
CAFGGLLGSEQYF	TGTGCCTTTGGAGGGCTTCTGGGGTCCGAGCAGTACTTC	NA	NA	TRBV30	TRBJ2-7
CASSLASRGGNTIYF	TGTGCCAGCAGCTTAGCGTCCAGGGGAGGAAACACCATATATTTT	once	NA	TRBV7-2	TRBJ1-3
CASSLVDYGYTF	TGTGCCAGCAGCTTAGTGGACTATGGCTACACCTTC	NA	NA	TRBV7-2	TRBJ1-2
CASSLSGTATNEKLFF	TGTGCCAGCAGCTTATCAGGCACGGCAACTAATGAAAAACTGTTTTTT	NA	NA	TRBV11-2	TRBJ1-4
CATSDTSQGPGGYTF	TGTGCCACCAGTGATACCTCCCAGGGACCGGGAGGCTACACCTTC	NA	NA	TRBV24-1	TRBJ1-2
CASSPVQGKGYEQYF	TGTGCCAGCAGCCCTGTACAGGGGAAGGGCTACGAGCAGTACTTC	few	TRBD1	TRBV7-9	TRBJ2-7
CASSLLGPGGELFF	TGTGCCAGCAGCCTTCTAGGGCCCGGCGGGGAGCTGTTTTTT	NA	NA	TRBV3-1/TRBV3-2	TRBJ2-2
CASRTTDTQYF	TGTGCCAGCAGAACCACAGATACGCAGTATTTT	NA	NA	TRBV6-6	TRBJ2-3
CASSWGDRGRNGYTF	TGTGCCAGCAGTTGGGGGGACAGGGGAAGGAATGGCTACACCTTC	NA	TRBD1	TRBV27	TRBJ1-2
CASSLFDAVNTEAFF	TGCGCCAGCAGCTTGTTCGATGCAGTGAACACTGAAGCTTTCTTT	NA	NA	TRBV5-1	TRBJ1-1
CASSLIRGHSYNEQFF	TGTGCCAGCAGCCTAATCCGGGGCCACTCCTACAATGAGCAGTTCTTC	NA	NA	TRBV11-2	TRBJ2-1